This passage covers 31 T cell receptor beta chains from one sample sequenced in a study of control samples from healthy donors and cancer patients. Measured with immunoSEQ multiplex PCR; TCRdb has only the in-frame clones, and not every one. The table shows about 98,000 clones, with almost 85% occurring only once. Input material: blood. Every receptor here comes from a man aged 60 to 75 in good health.

This clone showed up just once. The chain links TRBV27 to TRBJ2-6; no reliable D call. Germline V gene sequence: CDR1 MNHEY, CDR2 SMNVEV (reference sequence). V lost 5 bases and J 4 bases, leaving 12 bases between the germline ends. This CDR3 is 15 amino acids long. The CDR3, as DNA: TGTGCCAGCAGTGGAACCACGGCAGGGGCCAACGTCCTGACTTTC. Amino acids: CASSGTTAGANVLTF.

CDR3: CASRPLQGNTEAFF. CDR3 nucleotides: TGTGCCAGCAGACCGCTACAGGGGAACACTGAAGCTTTCTTT. The rearrangement joins TRBV2 to TRBJ1-1; a possible D gene is TRBD1 (6 bases). V lost 6 bases, J lost 1 base, and 12 bases lay in between. The CDR3 totals 14 residues. CDR1 SNHLY and CDR2 FYNNEI come from the germline V gene.

The rearrangement joins TRBV7-7 to TRBJ2-5, with D perhaps TRBD2 (6 bases). V was shortened by 5 bases and J by 5 bases, with 12 bases between the two germline ends. CDR3 length equals 13 residues. Looked up from germline, CDR1 is SSHAT and CDR2 is FNYEAQ (reference sequence). CDR3 sequence reads: CASSPTREETQYF. CDR3 sequence (DNA): TGTGCCAGCAGCCCGACTAGGGAGGAGACCCAGTACTTC.

The V and J genes are TRBV7-8 and TRBJ1-4; 9 nucleotides agree with TRBD1. The V gene's germline CDR1 is SGHVS and CDR2 FQNEAQ. With V trimmed by 1 base and J by 7 bases, 13 bases remained unmatched. The length of the CDR3 is 18 residues. This CDR3 is CASSLEAGGTGNREKLFF. For the CDR3, the DNA is TGTGCCAGCAGCTTAGAGGCGGGTGGGACAGGGAATCGTGAAAAACTGTTTTTT.

The rearrangement uses TRBV18 and TRBJ2-5; possibly TRBD1 or TRBD2 for D (5 bases each). Germline CDR1 reads KGHSH; CDR2 reads LQKENI. The CDR3 loop spans 14 amino acids. Trimming removed 6 bases at V and 7 bases at J, with 18 bases between. In DNA, the CDR3 is TGTGCCAGCTCTTCTCAGGGTGGAGGCCGGACCCAGTACTTC. Residues: CASSSQGGGRTQYF.

The V gene is TRBV5-1, the J gene TRBJ1-2, with D perhaps TRBD1 (6 bases). This CDR3 has 16 residues. Trimming cost V 3 bases and J 2 bases, with 17 bases left between them. Germline assignment: CDR1 SGHRS and CDR2 YFSETQ. Here the CDR3 reads CASSSGNEGGNYGYTF. CDR3 coding DNA: TGCGCCAGCAGCTCCGGGAACGAGGGGGGGAACTATGGCTACACCTTC.

The rearrangement joins TRBV29-1 to TRBJ1-1; D might be TRBD1 (6 bases). CDR1 and CDR2 (germline): SQVTM, ANQGSEA. Deletions cut 0 bases from V and 6 bases from J, with 14 bases between. The CDR3 extends over 14 amino acids. The CDR3 region has the DNA TGCAGCGTTGAAGATCGGGGACAAAACCCTGAAGCTTTCTTT. Its translation: CSVEDRGQNPEAFF.

This clone was detected only a few times. The chain couples TRBV6-2 or TRBV6-3 to TRBJ2-7; no reliable D call. Trimming shortened V by 4 bases and J by 2 bases, and 12 bases separated the two germline ends. Germline V gene data show CDR1 as MNHEY and CDR2 as SVGEGT. The CDR3 contains 14 residues. The CDR3 nucleotides read TGTGCCAGCAGTTCGGTGAAGGCAGCCTACGAGCAGTACTTC. Translating it yields CASSSVKAAYEQYF.

The chain has TRBV7-6 and TRBJ1-4; 10 nucleotides match TRBD1. Germline V CDR1 and CDR2: SGHVS, FNYEAQ. J gave up 0 bases and V 5 bases, and 6 bases lay outside the gene matches. The CDR3 runs 17 residues. Here the CDR3 reads CASSPGQGVSTNEKLFF. In DNA, the CDR3 is TGTGCCAGCAGCCCAGGACAGGGGGTATCAACTAATGAAAAACTGTTTTTT. The entire variable domain, with the rest obtained from reference TRBV7-6 and TRBJ1-4, is as follows: GAGVSQSPRYKVTKRGQDVALRCDPISGHVSLYWYRQALGQGPEFLTYFNYEAQQDKSGLPNDRFSAERPEGSISTLTIQRTEQRDSAMYRCASSPGQGVSTNEKLFFGSGTQLSVL.

The rearrangement joins TRBV28 to TRBJ2-4; possible D gene TRBD1, 6 bases. Germline V gene lookup returns CDR1 MDHEN and CDR2 SYDVKM. Between the trimmed V and J ends, which lost 6 bases and 8 bases, there was a span of 14 bases. The CDR3 is 13 amino acids. This CDR3 reads CASRPGHLDIQYF. CDR3 nucleotides: TGTGCCAGCAGACCGGGACATCTAGACATTCAGTACTTC.

In its sample, this clone was seen a few times. J is TRBJ2-2 and V is TRBV27, with 8 nucleotides matching TRBD2. From germline, CDR1 is MNHEY and CDR2 SMNVEV (reference sequence). The CDR3 sequence is 16 residues long. Trimming at V came to 6 bases and at J to 0 bases, leaving 6 bases not matched to a gene. For the CDR3, the DNA is TGTGCCAGCAGCCGCCTAGCGGGTACGAACACCGGGGAGCTGTTTTTT. Translation gives CASSRLAGTNTGELFF.

The chain joins TRBV19 to TRBJ1-5; D unclear. Germline V gives CDR1 LNHDA, CDR2 SQIVND (reference sequence). Trimming cost V 3 bases and J 9 bases, with 15 bases left between them. The CDR3 has 14 amino acids. The chain's CDR3 is CASSIAGFGLPQHF. Written as DNA, the CDR3 is TGTGCCAGTAGTATCGCAGGATTCGGTTTGCCCCAGCATTTT.

This chain uses TRBV12-5 with TRBJ1-5; D might be TRBD1 (5 bases). Trimming stripped 4 bases from V and 3 bases from J, with 10 bases between. The CDR3 spans 14 residues. Germline V gene lookup returns CDR1 LGHNT and CDR2 FRNRAP. The chain's CDR3 is CASGWQGYNQPQHF. DNA of the CDR3: TGTGCTAGTGGTTGGCAGGGATACAATCAGCCCCAGCATTTT.

This clone was detected only a few times. The chain carries TRBV4-1 and TRBJ2-7; D gene ambiguous. Between the trimmed V and J ends, which lost 3 bases and 5 bases, there was a span of 17 bases. Germline V gives CDR1 MGHRA, CDR2 YSYEKL. The CDR3 length is 15 residues. The CDR3 is CASSQLGLSSNEQYF. In nucleotides, the CDR3 is TGCGCCAGCAGCCAGCTCGGTCTGTCGAGCAACGAGCAGTACTTC.

Only one count was recorded for this clone. CDR3 sequence (DNA): TGTGCCAGCAGTTTCGGACAGGGCAATCAGCCCCAGCATTTT. It specifies CASSFGQGNQPQHF. The rearrangement uses TRBV6-6 and TRBJ1-5; TRBD1 agrees at 7 bases. Germline CDR1 reads MNHNY; CDR2 reads SVGAGI (reference sequence). The CDR3 sequence is 14 residues long. After removal of 4 bases from V and 2 bases from J, the junction contained 2 bases not matched to a gene.

The chain couples TRBV5-4 to TRBJ1-1, with D uncertain. Germline CDR1 and CDR2: SGHNT and YYREEE (reference sequence). Deletions cut 4 bases from V and 1 base from J, with 11 bases between. The CDR3 runs 14 residues. As DNA, the CDR3 is TGTGCCAGCAGCCCGTATCCGGCGAACACTGAAGCTTTCTTT. It specifies CASSPYPANTEAFF.

The chain has TRBV19 and TRBJ2-4; D remains ambiguous. Germline V lookup: CDR1 LNHDA, CDR2 SQIVND (reference sequence). This CDR3 has 14 residues. Deletions cut 1 base from V and 0 bases from J, with 4 bases between. CDR3 nucleotides: TGTGCCAGTAGTATAGGCCTAGCCAAAAACATTCAGTACTTC. It is translated as CASSIGLAKNIQYF.

This chain links TRBV30 with TRBJ1-2, with a weak D call TRBD1 (5 bases). This CDR3 contains 15 residues. Germline CDR1 and CDR2: GTSNPN and SVGIG (reference sequence). V dropped 1 base and J dropped 0 bases, with 12 bases sitting between them. The DNA for the CDR3 is TGTGCCTGGAGTGGCAGGGTCCAGTCTAACTATGGCTACACCTTC. Protein: CAWSGRVQSNYGYTF.

This clone appeared a single time. The rearrangement joins TRBV5-5 to TRBJ1-4; D gene uncertain. V gave up 3 bases and J gave up 8 bases, with 14 bases separating them. Germline CDR1 reads SGHKS; CDR2 reads YYEKEE (reference sequence). This CDR3 contains 14 residues. In DNA form, the CDR3 reads TGTGCCAGCAGCTCGACCTGGACCGGGGAAAAACTGTTTTTT. Amino acid sequence: CASSSTWTGEKLFF.

The J gene is TRBJ1-2, the V gene TRBV9; TRBD1 might be the D (5 bases). Germline CDR1 and CDR2: SGDLS and YYNGEE. Trimming left V 4 bases short and J 2 bases short, with 15 bases between. This CDR3 contains 15 residues. CDR3 bases: TGTGCCAGCAGCTTAAGCGGGACCGACAACTATGGCTACACCTTC. Its protein product is CASSLSGTDNYGYTF.

The V call is TRBV25-1, the J call TRBJ1-5; D is ambiguous. The germline V gene has CDR1 MGHDK and CDR2 SYGVNS. V lost 3 bases to trimming and J lost 4 bases, with 4 bases between them. The length of the CDR3 is 12 residues. The CDR3 DNA reads as TGTGCCAGCAGTGAGGGGAATCAGCCCCAGCATTTT. It specifies CASSEGNQPQHF.

This rearrangement joins TRBV29-1 to TRBJ2-7, with TRBD1 as a possible D gene (5 bases). V was pared by 4 bases and J by 3 bases, with 16 bases between. The germline CDR1 and CDR2 sequences are SQVTM and ANQGSEA. The CDR3 covers 14 residues. The DNA of the CDR3 is TGCAGCGTTGTAGGAGACAGTAATATCTACGAGCAGTACTTC. Translation: CSVVGDSNIYEQYF.

This sequence joins TRBV6-5 and TRBJ1-2; D is unclear. The V end lost 0 bases, the J end lost 7 bases, and 15 bases lay between the germline ends. The CDR3 has 15 amino acids. Germline assignment: CDR1 MNHEY and CDR2 SVGAGI. CDR3 loop: CASSYSTPGWGGYTF. CDR3 nucleotide sequence: TGTGCCAGCAGTTACTCTACTCCTGGATGGGGTGGCTACACCTTC.

The V and J genes are TRBV4-1 and TRBJ2-3; perhaps TRBD1 as D (6 bases). Trimming pared 3 bases from V and 0 bases from J, leaving 13 bases between. This CDR3 has 16 amino acids. Germline CDR1 and CDR2: MGHRA and YSYEKL. For the CDR3, the DNA is TGCGCCAGCAGCCACTCACAGGGTCAGAGCACAGATACGCAGTATTTT. This gives the protein CASSHSQGQSTDTQYF.

The gene calls are TRBV5-1 and TRBJ1-4; D is unresolved. V was shortened by 1 base and J by 0 bases, with 13 bases between the two germline ends. The CDR3 covers 17 residues. The germline V gene has CDR1 SGHRS and CDR2 YFSETQ. The CDR3 DNA is TGCGCCAGCAGCTTGAACCCCCCGATTGCAACTAATGAAAAACTGTTTTTT. Translation gives CASSLNPPIATNEKLFF.

The CDR3 coding sequence is TGTGCCAGCTCCGACCGGACGGCAGCCTATGGCTACACCTTC. Its protein is CASSDRTAAYGYTF. The chain links TRBV18 to TRBJ1-2; D gene uncertain. CDR3 length equals 14 residues. The germline V and J ends were trimmed by 6 bases and 4 bases, with 15 bases remaining between them. Germline V lookup: CDR1 KGHSH, CDR2 LQKENI. Full variable domain (outside the CDR3, taken from reference TRBV18 and TRBJ1-2): NAGVMQNPRHLVRRRGQEARLRCSPMKGHSHVYWYRQLPEEGLKFMVYLQKENIIDESGMPKERFSAEFPKEGPSILRIQQVVRGDSAAYFCASSDRTAAYGYTFGSGTRLTVV.

The chain carries TRBV29-1 and TRBJ2-5; the match to TRBD2 covers 7 bases. The germline CDR1 and CDR2 sequences are SQVTM and ANQGSEA. Trimming took 5 bases from V and 1 from J; bases not matched to a gene: 7. The CDR3 totals 14 residues. CDR3 in amino acids: CSVLDASGQETQYF. For the CDR3, the DNA is TGCAGCGTTCTAGACGCTAGCGGCCAAGAGACCCAGTACTTC.

CDR3 nucleotide sequence: TGTGCCAGCAGGCCCGACACTTATAGCACAGATACGCAGTATTTT. This codes for CASRPDTYSTDTQYF. This chain joins TRBV28 and TRBJ2-3; D not certain. This CDR3 spans 15 amino acids. The germline CDR1 and CDR2 sequences are MDHEN and SYDVKM. The V gene lost 6 bases and the J gene lost 0 bases, with 13 bases spanning the gap.

The chain couples TRBV12-3 or TRBV12-4 to TRBJ2-7; D gene ambiguous. The CDR3 length is 13 residues. V shed 3 bases and J shed 5 bases, with 11 bases lying between them. CDR3 sequence: CASSLSAVHEQYF. CDR3 DNA: TGTGCCAGCAGTTTGTCGGCAGTCCACGAGCAGTACTTC.

J is TRBJ2-6 and V is TRBV19; 8 positions match TRBD1. The V segment lost 5 bases and the J segment 1 base; nucleotides outside the gene matches: 4. CDR3 size: 16 residues. In germline, CDR1 is LNHDA, CDR2 SQIVND (reference sequence). The CDR3 spells CASSPDRGSGANVLTF. The DNA of the CDR3 is TGTGCCAGTAGTCCCGACAGGGGTTCTGGGGCCAACGTCCTGACTTTC.

J is TRBJ1-1 and V is TRBV4-2, with TRBD1 identical over 7 bases. The CDR3 is 15 amino acids. Trimming cost V 3 bases and J 1 base; bases outside gene matches: 5. Per germline, CDR1 LGHNA and CDR2 YNFKEQ. The CDR3 sequence: CASSHEWTGNTEAFF. CDR3 DNA sequence: TGTGCCAGCAGCCACGAGTGGACAGGGAACACTGAAGCTTTCTTT.